The present TCR beta chain was sequenced within a study of T cells in Graves' hyperthyroidism and ophthalmopathy. Many counts were recorded for this clonotype. Researchers amplified the TCR beta CDR3 regions from RNA transcripts. First-round RT-PCR of the TCR CDR3 relied on the HTBI primer set. TCRdb ran MiXCR on the multiplex PCR reads and lists one entry per CDR3 protein. The sample yields hundreds of thousands of distinct CDR3 sequences, about 20% seen once. Ophthalmopathy patients had moderate-to-severe active disease, CAS ≥3, NOSPECS ≥4, and disease duration under 3 months. Lactation, pregnancy, other autoimmune disease or uncontrolled infection excluded patients. There are 12 residues in the CDR3. Germline loops: CDR1 SGHTA, CDR2 FQGNSA. Trimming pared 3 bases from V and 6 bases from J, leaving 8 bases between.

The sample taken for sequencing was blood. The chain has TRBV7-2 and TRBJ1-1; no reliable D call. This TCR was sampled from a man aged 40-49 years with Graves' ophthalmopathy. CDR3 region: CASSFYGAEAFF. The CDR3 DNA follows: TGTGCCAGCAGCTTTTATGGGGCTGAAGCTTTCTTT.